The T cell receptor (beta chain) described here comes from a study of cytomegalovirus exposure and HLA in healthy donors. With 60 Vbeta and 13 Jbeta primers, the PCR was carried out. Data came from immunoSEQ multiplex PCR; TCRdb stores just in-frame clones and leaves some out. The data show some 180,000 clones, over 65% seen once. This clonotype was sampled from a woman aged 25 to 39 in good health and CMV-seronegative. The sequenced sample was PBMCs.

The CDR3 reads CASSLSGANVLTF. The CDR3 DNA is TGCGCCAGCAGCCTATCTGGGGCCAACGTCCTGACTTTC. The chain has TRBV5-1 and TRBJ2-6, with D hard to call. With 4 bases removed from V and 1 base from J, the gap between germline ends came to 3 bases. Germline CDR1 reads SGHRS; CDR2 reads YFSETQ. The CDR3 loop spans 13 amino acids.